This TCR beta chain stems from a study of vaccination and CD4 T cells after COVID-19. At the Johns Hopkins FTIC core, DNA taken from cultured CD4+ T cells was sequenced by way of the Oncomine TCR Beta short-read assay. Once CD4+ T cells had been cultured, genomic DNA was extracted from them. TCRdb re-analysed the PCR reads in MiXCR, keeping a single row per CDR3 protein. The sample yields 17,000 or so distinct CDR3 sequences, approximately 60% seen once. Regarding treatment: approximately 11-day PBMC culture with coronavirus spike peptide pools or control peptides (ViraFEST assay). Following expansion of antigen-specific T cells with peptide pools, ViraFEST then sequenced TCRs. The authors replaced half the medium with fresh IL-2 medium on days 3 and 7. Germline V lookup: CDR1 SGHRS, CDR2 YFSETQ. The CDR3 has 13 amino acids. The V gene end was trimmed by 6 bases and the J gene end by 4 bases; junction bases not matched to a gene: 2.

As regards this clonotype: Its antigen is as yet unknown.

General study points: In convalescent patients, 304 of 307 vaccine-specific clones were spike mono-reactive.

V is TRBV5-1 and J is TRBJ2-1, with 9 nucleotides matching TRBD2. The specimen comprised CD4+ T cells from blood, cultured in vitro, sampled after SARS-CoV-2 vaccination. This TCR derives from a human donor who had recovered from COVID-19. The CDR3 DNA reads TGCGCCAGCACAACTAGCGGGTACAATGAGCAGTTCTTC. This gives the protein CASTTSGYNEQFF. The complete variable domain, with remaining parts taken from reference TRBV5-1 and TRBJ2-1, reads KAGVTQTPRYLIKTRGQQVTLSCSPISGHRSVSWYQQTPGQGLQFLFEYFSETQRNKGNFPGRFSGRQFSNSRSEMNVSTLELGDSALYLCASTTSGYNEQFFGPGTRLTVL.